The clone carrying this T cell receptor beta chain turned up a few times. In TCRdb, the RT-PCR reads were re-called with MiXCR into one record per CDR3 protein. Of about 540,000 distinct CDR3 sequences in the sample, roughly 25% were seen once. J lost 5 bases, V lost 6 bases, and 5 bases had no gene match. Germline assignment: CDR1 MNHEY and CDR2 SVGEGT. The CDR3 is 13 residues long. The data were obtained in a study of response to subunit inactivated influenza vaccine. In addition, the sample was reused for a study of T cells expressing NK-cell markers. That paper states: 5'RACE template switching with UMIs produced the TCR beta cDNA. HCMV seropositivity marked seven of the eight sequenced donors; one was seronegative. Of the CD8+ T cell pool in over 5 donors, about 1.0-8% was accounted for by dominant NKG2C+ clonotypes. In several donors, dominant clonotypes made up about 25-65% of CD3+CD56-NKG2C+ cells.

J is TRBJ2-5 and V is TRBV6-2 or TRBV6-3, with TRBD1 matching over 8 bases. The source of this sequence is a man aged 50 or older who received an inactivated influenza vaccine. Source: CD4+ T cells sorted from PBMCs, taken roughly 12 days after vaccination. The CDR3, as DNA: TGTGCCAGCAGACAGACAGGGGTCGAGACCCAGTACTTC. This codes for CASRQTGVETQYF.